Each of the 28 T cell receptor beta chains below was sequenced from the same sample in a study of blood T cell repertoires in COVID-19. Repertoires were generated with immunoSEQ multiplex PCR, while TCRdb's copy carries only in-frame clones and drops some. This sample has around 400,000 clones, with around 92% found just once. Material: peripheral blood. All receptors come from a man aged 35 to 55 with acute or convalescent COVID-19.

The J gene is TRBJ2-1, the V gene TRBV10-3, with TRBD1 matching 11 bases. Germline V gene data show CDR1 as ENHRY and CDR2 as SYGVKD. This CDR3 is 15 amino acids long. Trimming removed 4 bases from V and 3 bases from J; junction bases left unmatched: 2. The CDR3 region has the DNA TGTGCCATCAGTGTGGGACAGGGGGACTACAATGAGCAGTTCTTC. Its protein is CAISVGQGDYNEQFF.

This chain links TRBV5-1 with TRBJ1-4; D remains ambiguous. Between the trimmed V and J ends, which lost 0 bases and 6 bases, there was a span of 6 bases. Germline CDR1 and CDR2: SGHRS and YFSETQ. The CDR3 is 13 residues long. The CDR3, as DNA: TGCGCCAGCAGCTTGGAAGAGGATGAAAAACTGTTTTTT. Amino acids: CASSLEEDEKLFF.

This clone is a singleton in its sample. The CDR3 sequence is CASSINVAGEGNYGYTF. In DNA form, the CDR3 reads TGTGCCAGTAGTATAAATGTGGCAGGGGAGGGTAACTATGGCTACACCTTC. V usage is TRBV19 and J usage is TRBJ1-2, with D tentatively TRBD1 (6 bases). Between the trimmed V and J ends, which lost 2 bases and 1 base, there was a span of 17 bases. The CDR3 loop spans 17 amino acids. Germline CDR1 and CDR2: LNHDA and SQIVND (reference sequence).

The genes are TRBV18 and TRBJ2-7, with TRBD1 matching over 10 bases. The germline V gene has CDR1 KGHSH and CDR2 LQKENI. This CDR3 is built from 15 residues. With 6 bases clipped from V and 1 base from J, the junction kept 6 bases outside the gene matches. This CDR3 is CASSPRDRGSYEQYF. The CDR3 nucleotides are TGTGCCAGCTCCCCCCGGGACAGGGGATCCTACGAGCAGTACTTC.

The chain is built from TRBV11-3 and TRBJ2-5; maybe TRBD1 (5 bases). Germline V gene sequence: CDR1 SGHNT, CDR2 YENEEA. Between the trimmed V and J ends, which lost 5 bases and 4 bases, there was a span of 14 bases. The CDR3 has 14 amino acids. The CDR3 DNA reads TGTGCCAGCAGCCCGGACCCAAGGGGAGAGACCCAGTACTTC. Translated: CASSPDPRGETQYF.

The chain uses TRBV29-1 and TRBJ2-2, with 7 bases that match TRBD2. V lost 5 bases, J lost 1 base, and 7 bases stayed unmatched. This CDR3 has 15 amino acids. Germline CDR1 is SQVTM and CDR2 is ANQGSEA. The CDR3 region has the DNA TGCAGCGTTCGGTCGCCTAGCGGGAACACCGGGGAGCTGTTTTTT. Its translation: CSVRSPSGNTGELFF.

The rearrangement uses TRBV7-9 and TRBJ2-7; weak D call: TRBD1 (6 bases). This CDR3 comprises 15 residues. Trimming stripped 5 bases from V and 2 bases from J, with 16 bases between. Germline CDR1 reads SEHNR; CDR2 reads FQNEAQ (reference sequence). The CDR3 loop reads CASSITRGYPYEQYF. In nucleotides, the CDR3 is TGTGCCAGCAGCATTACCAGGGGTTACCCCTACGAGCAGTACTTC.

This clone was counted once. J is TRBJ2-3 and V is TRBV6-5; possible D gene TRBD2, 5 bases. This CDR3 region has 16 residues. Trimming took 2 bases from V and 0 from J, leaving 12 bases between them. CDR1 MNHEY and CDR2 SVGAGI come from the germline V gene. The CDR3 region has the DNA TGTGCCAGCAGTTACGGAGGTAAAACTAGCACAGATACGCAGTATTTT. This encodes CASSYGGKTSTDTQYF.

The chain links TRBV7-2 to TRBJ1-3; no firm D call. Trimming left V 0 bases short and J 2 bases short, with 14 bases between. The CDR3 sequence is 17 residues long. Germline loops: CDR1 SGHTA, CDR2 FQGNSA. CDR3 residues: CASSLALPGNTGNTIYF. The CDR3 region has the DNA TGTGCCAGCAGCTTAGCGCTCCCGGGTAACACTGGAAACACCATATATTTT.

Only one count was recorded for this clone. The DNA for the CDR3 is TGTGCCAGTAGTCCTGGACAGGGCGAGGCACCCCTCCACTTT. Protein sequence: CASSPGQGEAPLHF. The V and J genes are TRBV19 and TRBJ1-6, with 8 bases identical to TRBD1. The CDR3 spans 14 residues. The J segment lost 11 bases and the V segment lost 5 bases, leaving 8 bases of the junction unmatched. Germline assignment: CDR1 LNHDA and CDR2 SQIVND (reference sequence).

A word on this clone: The same CDR3 arises from other DNA sequences in this sample as well. This chain links TRBV5-6 with TRBJ2-1; TRBD1 agrees at 9 bases. Per the germline V gene, CDR1 is SGHDT and CDR2 is YYEEEE. The trim removed 5 bases at V and 0 bases at J, leaving 3 bases unmatched. This CDR3 region has 15 residues. CDR3 coding DNA: TGTGCCAGCAGTTGGGGACAGGGCTCCTACAATGAGCAGTTCTTC. Translated, it gives CASSWGQGSYNEQFF.

J is TRBJ2-2 and V is TRBV7-6; D is uncertain. With 2 bases removed from V and 5 bases from J, the gap between germline ends came to 12 bases. Per germline, CDR1 SGHVS and CDR2 FNYEAQ. The CDR3 loop spans 15 amino acids. CDR3 residues: CASSLLTSETGELFF. In DNA, the CDR3 is TGTGCCAGCAGCTTATTAACGTCAGAAACCGGGGAGCTGTTTTTT.

V is TRBV7-3 and J is TRBJ2-1; 8 bases line up with TRBD2. Germline CDR1 SGHTA, CDR2 FQGTGA. This CDR3 contains 14 residues. The ends lost 1 base at V and 10 bases at J; junction bases unmatched: 6. The CDR3 is CASSLRAGVKEQFF. The DNA of the CDR3 is TGTGCCAGCAGCTTAAGAGCGGGAGTAAAAGAGCAGTTCTTC.

This rearrangement joins TRBV9 to TRBJ2-1; possibly TRBD2 for D (6 bases). CDR3 length: 17 residues. Per the germline V gene, CDR1 is SGDLS and CDR2 is YYNGEE. Trimming took off 4 bases at V and 0 bases at J, with 17 bases between the two ends. CDR3 region: CASSTRDFRSSYNEQFF. DNA of the CDR3: TGTGCCAGCAGCACCCGGGACTTCAGAAGCTCCTACAATGAGCAGTTCTTC. The full variable domain, completed using reference TRBV9 and TRBJ2-1, is DSGVTQTPKHLITATGQRVTLRCSPRSGDLSVYWYQQSLDQGLQFLIQYYNGEERAKGNILERFSAQQFPDLHSELNLSSLELGDSALYFCASSTRDFRSSYNEQFFGPGTRLTVL.

This clone occurred a few times. The chain joins TRBV3-1 (or the pseudogene TRBV3-2) to TRBJ2-2; 8 positions match TRBD1. The CDR3 length is 15 residues. Losses at the gene ends were 9 bases for V and 4 bases for J; bases not matched to a gene: 10. CDR1 LGHDT and CDR2 YNNKEL come from the germline V gene (reference sequence). This CDR3 is CASEMGQATTGELFF. CDR3 bases: TGTGCCAGTGAGATGGGACAGGCGACCACCGGGGAGCTGTTTTTT.

The chain has TRBV4-2 and TRBJ2-3; 7 bases are shared with TRBD1. With 1 base clipped from V and 0 bases from J, the junction kept 7 bases outside the gene matches. In germline, CDR1 is LGHNA, CDR2 YNFKEQ. This CDR3 region has 17 residues. The CDR3 sequence is CASSQVRGGLSTDTQYF. CDR3 nucleotides: TGTGCCAGCAGCCAAGTCCGAGGGGGCCTCAGCACAGATACGCAGTATTTT.

This chain uses TRBV7-8 with TRBJ2-3, with 8 bases lining up with TRBD1. The V and J ends lost 5 bases and 6 bases, in that order; junction bases with no gene match: 7. CDR1 is SGHVS, CDR2 FQNEAQ, per germline. This CDR3 comprises 14 residues. CDR3 sequence: CASSQGQDFDTQYF. The CDR3 nucleotides are TGTGCCAGCAGCCAGGGACAGGACTTCGATACGCAGTATTTT.

The rearrangement links TRBV19 to TRBJ2-1; 8 bases map to TRBD2. Germline V gives CDR1 LNHDA, CDR2 SQIVND (reference sequence). Trimming took 3 bases from V and 7 from J; bases not matched to a gene: 14. This CDR3 has 17 residues. For the CDR3, the DNA is TGTGCCAGTAGTATTAGTCTAAGCGGGAGAAGTATGAATGAGCAGTTCTTC. Translation gives CASSISLSGRSMNEQFF.

The chain couples TRBV11-2 to TRBJ2-3; no clear D. This CDR3 spans 14 amino acids. V was shortened by 0 bases and J by 7 bases, with 11 bases between the two germline ends. Looked up from germline, CDR1 is SGHAT and CDR2 is FQNNGV. CDR3 sequence (DNA): TGTGCCAGCAGCTTAGAAGTAGCCCCCCATACGCAGTATTTT. It codes for CASSLEVAPHTQYF. Together with reference TRBV11-2 and TRBJ2-3, the CDR3 gives the full variable domain: EAGVAQSPRYKIIEKRQSVAFWCNPISGHATLYWYQQILGQGPKLLIQFQNNGVVDDSQLPKDRFSAERLKGVDSTLKIQPAKLEDSAVYLCASSLEVAPHTQYFGPGTRLTVL.

The chain employs TRBV3-1 (or the pseudogene TRBV3-2) and TRBJ2-1; tentatively, D is TRBD2 (5 bases). This CDR3 spans 15 amino acids. CDR1 and CDR2 (germline): LGHDT, YNNKEL (reference sequence). Trimming removed 5 bases at V and 3 bases at J, with 14 bases between. CDR3 sequence reads: CASSIIGGNYNEQFF. The CDR3 coding sequence is TGTGCCAGCAGCATTATAGGAGGCAACTACAATGAGCAGTTCTTC.

This chain uses TRBV7-2 with TRBJ1-6; 8 bases agree with TRBD1. J gave up 10 bases and V 5 bases, and 7 bases lay outside the gene matches. Germline CDR1 SGHTA, CDR2 FQGNSA. The CDR3 length is 14 residues. This CDR3 reads CASSRAGGWSPLHF. The CDR3 DNA reads TGTGCCAGCAGCCGCGCAGGGGGCTGGTCACCCCTCCACTTT.

The chain joins TRBV6-2 or TRBV6-3 to TRBJ1-2; no firm D call. V was cut by 2 bases and J by 8 bases, with 15 bases left in between. Germline V lookup: CDR1 MNHEY, CDR2 SVGEGT. CDR3 length: 14 residues. The DNA of the CDR3 is TGTGCCAGCAGTTACCGGGATACAGTGCACGGCTACACCTTC. It is translated as CASSYRDTVHGYTF.

The chain couples TRBV2 to TRBJ1-1, with D possibly being TRBD1 (5 bases). CDR3 length: 12 residues. Germline CDR1 is SNHLY and CDR2 is FYNNEI. The V end was cut by 7 bases, the J end by 3 bases, with 9 bases between. The CDR3 DNA follows: TGTGCCAGCAATTGGGGGGACACTGAAGCTTTCTTT. Its translation: CASNWGDTEAFF.

The chain couples TRBV7-2 to TRBJ1-2; 8 bases are shared with TRBD1. The CDR3 spans 15 residues. CDR1 SGHTA and CDR2 FQGNSA come from the germline V gene. V trimming: 1 base; J trimming: 7 bases; junction bases outside the gene matches: 8. DNA of the CDR3: TGTGCCAGCAGCTTAGTGTCTCAGGGGGCTTCTGGCTACACCTTC. It is translated as CASSLVSQGASGYTF.

CDR3 region: CASSFTGVPGYTF. The CDR3, as DNA: TGTGCCAGCAGTTTTACCGGGGTACCTGGCTACACCTTC. V and J are TRBV28 and TRBJ1-2; D is unclear. This CDR3 is built from 13 residues. The V end was cut by 3 bases, the J end by 7 bases, with 12 bases between. CDR1 is MDHEN, CDR2 SYDVKM, per germline.

The chain employs TRBV7-9 and TRBJ1-5, with D possibly TRBD1 on 6 matching bases. Trimming removed 1 base at V and 1 base at J, with 14 bases between. The CDR3 spans 17 residues. Germline CDR1 and CDR2: SEHNR and FQNEAQ (reference sequence). For the CDR3, the DNA is TGTGCCAGCAGCTTAGTAGGGGGGGGGCTAAGCAATCAGCCCCAGCATTTT. Its translation: CASSLVGGGLSNQPQHF.

This sequence joins TRBV5-4 and TRBJ2-7; 10 positions match TRBD1. The J segment lost 4 bases and the V segment lost 6 bases, leaving 7 bases of the junction unmatched. The CDR3 spans 14 residues. Germline-derived CDR1 and CDR2 are SGHNT and YYREEE (reference sequence). The CDR3 region is CASNRQGATYEQYF. The DNA of the CDR3 is TGTGCCAGCAACAGACAGGGGGCGACATACGAGCAGTACTTC.

CDR3 sequence (DNA): TGTGCCAGCACCACCTGGGGGCAGATCAATGAGCAGTTCTTC. Its protein is CASTTWGQINEQFF. The gene calls are TRBV3-1 (or the pseudogene TRBV3-2) and TRBJ2-1, with D possibly being TRBD1 (6 bases). Looked up from germline, CDR1 is LGHDT and CDR2 is YNNKEL (reference sequence). The V end lost 7 bases, the J end lost 6 bases, and 16 bases lay between the germline ends. This CDR3 is 14 amino acids long.